This record covers a single TCR beta chain. Its specificity is not known. This sample stems from a study of cytomegalovirus exposure and HLA in healthy donors. The CDR3 is 15 residues long. The V and J ends lost 0 bases and 2 bases respectively, with 11 bases between them. CDR1 and CDR2 from the germline V gene are LGHNA and YNFKEQ. Notes on the study in general: Most sequenced TCRs were rare (though some public TCRs occurred in many donors). Looking again later, the authors saw that most CMV-associated TCR beta chains seemed HLA-restricted. It was likely that a cluster of highly shared sequence variants was a sequencing artifact.

Use of 60 Vbeta and 13 Jbeta primers characterized the PCR. The repertoire was sequenced with immunoSEQ multiplex PCR; TCRdb's copy has only in-frame clones and lacks some. This repertoire shows 120,000 to 150,000 clones, approximately 80% found once; its top ten account for about 3.9%. This TCR came from a young man in good health and CMV-seronegative. Sequenced: PBMCs. The rearrangement links TRBV4-2 to TRBJ2-7; a possible D gene is TRBD2 (6 bases). CDR3: CASSQETAGPYEQYF. CDR3 nucleotide sequence: TGTGCCAGCAGCCAAGAAACTGCGGGACCCTACGAGCAGTACTTC.